This TCR beta chain is from a study of T cell responses to AZD1222 COVID-19 vaccine. Study in general: Both about-4-week and about-12-week second-dose recipients were combined.

This clone was detected ten times or more. The data were produced by immunoSEQ multiplex PCR, yet TCRdb's version contains in-frame clones alone and is incomplete. The sample has tens of thousands of clones, approximately 91% seen once. The specimen was peripheral blood, collected on day 0 of AZD1222 vaccination. This clonotype was obtained from an adult in good health.

DNA of the CDR3: TGTGCCAGCAGCCCATGGACAGGGGCCCTCTATAATTCACCCCTCCACTTT. Amino acid sequence: CASSPWTGALYNSPLHF. The V and J genes are TRBV7-9 and TRBJ1-6; 9 nucleotides align to TRBD1. V lost 5 bases to trimming and J lost 3 bases; unmatched junction nucleotides: 8. Germline V gene lookup returns CDR1 SEHNR and CDR2 FQNEAQ (reference sequence). This CDR3 region has 17 residues.